The present T cell receptor beta chain was sequenced within a study of response to subunit inactivated influenza vaccine. Study-wide points: The authors suggested that few new T cells are recruited per seasonal influenza vaccination.

As for this clonotype: The antigen remains unidentified.

TCRdb processed the RT-PCR reads anew with MiXCR; each CDR3 protein has one entry. The sample consists of approximately 520,000 distinct CDR3 sequences, less than 30% of them appearing once. CDR3 size: 18 residues. V lost 5 bases, J lost 6 bases, and 13 bases stayed unmatched. The material was CD4+ T cells sorted from PBMCs, obtained about 5 days after vaccination. The gene calls are TRBV12-3 or TRBV12-4 and TRBJ2-1; TRBD2 matches at 13 bases. The TCR was taken from a man aged 50 or older who received an inactivated influenza vaccine. The CDR3: CASSRVPSGLAGANEQFF. The CDR3 region has the DNA TGTGCCAGCAGTCGAGTCCCTTCCGGACTAGCGGGGGCCAATGAGCAGTTCTTC.